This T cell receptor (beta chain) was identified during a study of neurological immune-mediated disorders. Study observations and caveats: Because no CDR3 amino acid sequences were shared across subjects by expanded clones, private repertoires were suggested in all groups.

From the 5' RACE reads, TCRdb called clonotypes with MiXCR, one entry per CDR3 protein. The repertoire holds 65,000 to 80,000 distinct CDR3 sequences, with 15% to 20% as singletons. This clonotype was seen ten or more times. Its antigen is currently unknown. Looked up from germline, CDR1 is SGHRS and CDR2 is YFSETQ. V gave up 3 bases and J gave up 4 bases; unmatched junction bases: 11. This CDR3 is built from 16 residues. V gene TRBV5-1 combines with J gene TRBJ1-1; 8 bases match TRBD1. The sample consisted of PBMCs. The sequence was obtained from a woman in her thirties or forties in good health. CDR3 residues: CASSSIQGALGTEAFF. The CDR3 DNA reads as TGCGCCAGCAGCTCGATCCAGGGGGCCTTGGGCACTGAAGCTTTCTTT. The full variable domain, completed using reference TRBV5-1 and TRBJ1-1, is KAGVTQTPRYLIKTRGQQVTLSCSPISGHRSVSWYQQTPGQGLQFLFEYFSETQRNKGNFPGRFSGRQFSNSRSEMNVSTLELGDSALYLCASSSIQGALGTEAFFGQGTRLTVV.